This TCR beta chain was identified in a study of identical twins. Regarding the study as a whole: Monozygotic twins shared more out-of-frame TCR alpha than recombination models predicted.

The CDR3 is made up of 15 amino acids. Trimming took 3 bases from V and 8 from J; bases not matched to a gene: 9. TCRdb passed the 5' RACE reads through MiXCR, listing each CDR3 protein once. The profile shows hundreds of thousands of distinct CDR3 sequences, about 20% of them singletons. As regards this clonotype: What it binds is unknown.

Separately, the same data were catalogued under a study of T cells expressing NK-cell markers. That work contributes: The TCR beta repertoires originated in sorted CD3+CD56+NKG2C+, CD3+CD56+NKG2C- and CD3+CD56-NKG2C+ T cells. There were seven HCMV-seropositive donors and one seronegative donor among the eight sequenced. What restricted sorting to alpha-beta TCR T cells in several experiments was an anti-gamma-delta TCR antibody.

This clonotype originated in a woman in her late teens or twenties in good health. J is TRBJ2-1 and V is TRBV12-3 or TRBV12-4, with TRBD1 matching over 8 bases. The sequencing sample was made of PBMCs. DNA for the CDR3: TGTGCCAGCAGTTTCCGCGGACAGGGCCTCGATGAGCAGTTCTTC. This encodes CASSFRGQGLDEQFF.